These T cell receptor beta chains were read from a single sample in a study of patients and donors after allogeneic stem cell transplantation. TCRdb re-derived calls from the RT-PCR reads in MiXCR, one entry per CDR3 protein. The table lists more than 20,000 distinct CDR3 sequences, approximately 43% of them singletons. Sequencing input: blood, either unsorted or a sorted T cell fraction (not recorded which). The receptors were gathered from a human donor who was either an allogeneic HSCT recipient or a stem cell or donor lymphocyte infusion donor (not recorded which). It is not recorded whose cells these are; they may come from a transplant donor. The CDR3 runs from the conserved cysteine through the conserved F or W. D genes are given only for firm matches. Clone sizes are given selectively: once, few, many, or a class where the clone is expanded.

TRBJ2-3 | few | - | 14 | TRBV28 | TGTGCCAGCAGTAAGGGAGCAGGGGTCGATACGCAGTATTTT | CASSKGAGVDTQYF
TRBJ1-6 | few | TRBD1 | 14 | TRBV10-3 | TGTGCCATCAGAAGGACAGGGGACAATTCACCCCTCCACTTT | CAIRRTGDNSPLHF
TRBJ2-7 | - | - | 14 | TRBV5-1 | TGCGCCAGCAGCCTGAGAGCCATAACCTACGAGCAGTACTTC | CASSLRAITYEQYF
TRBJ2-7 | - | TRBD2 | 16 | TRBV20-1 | TGCAGTGCTAGATCCGGGACTAGCGGGAGAGACTGGGAGCAGTACTTC | CSARSGTSGRDWEQYF
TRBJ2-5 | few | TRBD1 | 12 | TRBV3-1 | TGTGCCAGCACAGGGGGCAGGGAGACCCAGTACTTC | CASTGGRETQYF
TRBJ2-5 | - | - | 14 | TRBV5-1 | TGCGCCAGCAGCACGCTGACAGGACAAGAGACCCAGTACTTC | CASSTLTGQETQYF
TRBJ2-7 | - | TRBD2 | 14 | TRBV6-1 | TGTGCCAGCATGCTGGAGCGGGGGTCCTACGAGCAGTACTTC | CASMLERGSYEQYF
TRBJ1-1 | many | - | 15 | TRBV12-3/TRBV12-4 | TGTGCCAGCAGTCGCCTGACTCTGGGGAACACTGAAGCTTTCTTT | CASSRLTLGNTEAFF
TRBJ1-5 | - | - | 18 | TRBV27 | TGTGCCAGCAGTTTATACCCTTATAATGGGGCTAGCAATCAGCCCCAGCATTTT | CASSLYPYNGASNQPQHF
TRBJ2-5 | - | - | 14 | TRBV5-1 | TGCGCCAGCAGCTTGGGCGTGTTAGGAGAGACCCAGTACTTC | CASSLGVLGETQYF
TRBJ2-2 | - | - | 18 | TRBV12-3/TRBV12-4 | TGTGCCAGCAGTCCCAAACTTACCGGGACTGGAAACACCGGGGAGCTGTTTTTT | CASSPKLTGTGNTGELFF
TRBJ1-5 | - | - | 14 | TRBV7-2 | TGTGCCAGCAGCACTATGATGACTAATCAGCCCCAGCATTTT | CASSTMMTNQPQHF
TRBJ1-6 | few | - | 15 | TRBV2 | TGTGCCAGCAGTGATTTCAGGGGTGGTAATTCACCCCTCCACTTT | CASSDFRGGNSPLHF
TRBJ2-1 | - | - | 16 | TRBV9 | TGTGCCAGCAGCGTAGCTCCCGGGAGTTCGTTTAATGAGCAGTTCTTC | CASSVAPGSSFNEQFF
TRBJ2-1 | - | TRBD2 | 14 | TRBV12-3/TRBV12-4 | TGTGCCAGCAGTCTAGCGGAGTCCTACAATGAGCAGTTCTTC | CASSLAESYNEQFF
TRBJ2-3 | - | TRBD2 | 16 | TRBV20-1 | TGCAGTGCTAGAGATTTCTGGCGGGAGTCAACAGATACGCAGTATTTT | CSARDFWRESTDTQYF
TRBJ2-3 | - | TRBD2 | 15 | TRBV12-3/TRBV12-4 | TGTGCCAGCATTTGGGGGAGGGCGTTCACAGATACGCAGTATTTT | CASIWGRAFTDTQYF
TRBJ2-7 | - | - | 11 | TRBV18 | TGTGCCAGCTCGTCAGGGTTCGAGCAGTACTTC | CASSSGFEQYF
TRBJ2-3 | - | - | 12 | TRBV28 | TGTGCCAGCAGTTTGATTGGCGATACGCAGTATTTT | CASSLIGDTQYF
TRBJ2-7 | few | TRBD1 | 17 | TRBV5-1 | TGCGCCAGCAGCTTAGTCCTGGGACAGGGGAGCTCCTACGAGCAGTACTTC | CASSLVLGQGSSYEQYF
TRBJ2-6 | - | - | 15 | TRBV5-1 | TGCGCCAGCGGAGGACAGCGCTCTGGGGCCAACGTCCTGACTTTC | CASGGQRSGANVLTF
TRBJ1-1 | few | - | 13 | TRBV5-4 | TGTGCCAGCAGCTTGGAAGCGTACACTGAAGCTTTCTTT | CASSLEAYTEAFF
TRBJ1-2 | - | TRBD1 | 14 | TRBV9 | TGTGCCAGCAGCGTAGATCAGGGGGACTATGGCTACACCTTC | CASSVDQGDYGYTF
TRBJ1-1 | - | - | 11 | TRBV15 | TGTGCCACCAGCAGAAACACTGAAGCTTTCTTT | CATSRNTEAFF
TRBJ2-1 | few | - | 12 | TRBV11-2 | TGTGCCAGCAGCTTAGAAGGGACTGAGCAGTTCTTC | CASSLEGTEQFF
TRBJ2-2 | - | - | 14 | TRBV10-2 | TGCGCCACCATACTAGCTTCCGGCACCGGGGAGCTGTTTTTT | CATILASGTGELFF
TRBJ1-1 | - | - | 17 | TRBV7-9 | TGTGCCAGCAGCCGCTCGGGACTTCTTTTAGGGGACACTGAAGCTTTCTTT | CASSRSGLLLGDTEAFF
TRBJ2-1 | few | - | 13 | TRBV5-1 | TGCGCCAGCAGCCCGAACAGGGATGGTGAGCAGTTCTTC | CASSPNRDGEQFF
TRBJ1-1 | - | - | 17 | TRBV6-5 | TGTGCCAGCAGTTACTCGCGCGTCGGGGCGCAGGGCACTGAAGCTTTCTTT | CASSYSRVGAQGTEAFF
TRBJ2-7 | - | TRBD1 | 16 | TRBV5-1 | TGCGCCAGCAGCTTACATCCCGGGACAGGGGCCTACGAGCAGTACTTC | CASSLHPGTGAYEQYF
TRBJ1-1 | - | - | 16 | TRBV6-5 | TGTGCCAGCAGTTACATAGACAGGCCTCGGGCCACTGAAGCTTTCTTT | CASSYIDRPRATEAFF
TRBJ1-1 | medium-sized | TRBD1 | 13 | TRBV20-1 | TGCAGTGCTGCAGGACAGGGGGACACTGAAGCTTTCTTT | CSAAGQGDTEAFF
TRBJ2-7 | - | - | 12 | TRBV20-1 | TGCAGTGCTAGGGGCTACCCGTACGAGCAGTACTTC | CSARGYPYEQYF
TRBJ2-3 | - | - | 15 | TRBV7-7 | TGTGCCAGCCCAATCGGGACTCACCCGAGGGATCCGCAGTATTTT | CASPIGTHPRDPQYF
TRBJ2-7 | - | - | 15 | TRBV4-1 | TGCGCCAGCAGCCAAGAAGGACAGAGCTCCTACGAGCAGTACTTC | CASSQEGQSSYEQYF
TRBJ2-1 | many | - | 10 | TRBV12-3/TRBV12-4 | TGTGCCAGCAGTGCCAGCGAGCAGTTCTTC | CASSASEQFF